These 8 T cell receptor beta chains were all obtained from the same sample, sequenced in a study of CD8+ T cells in alopecia areata. Noted treatment: oral pan-JAK inhibitor, 5-10 mg twice daily. In each case, RNA was isolated and then reverse transcribed into cDNA as the sequencing template. Only in-frame clones appear in the TCRdb table, and some are missing; sequencing was by immunoSEQ multiplex PCR. The sample includes around 200,000 clones, roughly 64% of them seen just once. Sequenced material: CD4+ T cells sorted from blood, taken at week 4, from a patient treated with tofacitinib. These receptors originate from a human donor with alopecia areata.

This chain links TRBV6-5 with TRBJ2-1, with unresolved D. V lost 0 bases and J lost 0, with 9 bases in between. The CDR3 totals 16 residues. Germline-derived CDR1 and CDR2 are MNHEY and SVGAGI. CDR3 DNA: TGTGCCAGCAGTTACTCTGAGGACCTCTCCTACAATGAGCAGTTCTTC. Encoded protein: CASSYSEDLSYNEQFF.

This clone was seen only a few times. This chain connects TRBV2 to TRBJ2-7; 8 positions agree with TRBD1. CDR3 size: 13 residues. Germline V lookup: CDR1 SNHLY, CDR2 FYNNEI. Losses at the gene ends were 7 bases for V and 2 bases for J; bases not matched to a gene: 4. The CDR3 nucleotides read TGTGCCAGCAAGGGACAGGATACCTACGAGCAGTACTTC. It translates to CASKGQDTYEQYF. Supplemented by reference TRBV2 and TRBJ2-7, the full variable domain reads EPEVTQTPSHQVTQMGQEVILRCVPISNHLYFYWYRQILGQKVEFLVSFYNNEISEKSEIFDDQFSVERPDGSNFTLKIRSTKLEDSAMYFCASKGQDTYEQYFGPGTRLTVT.

The chain has TRBV20-1 and TRBJ2-2; no definite D call. Trimming cost V 4 bases and J 4 bases, with 4 bases left between them. The CDR3 is 11 amino acids. Germline V lookup: CDR1 DFQATT, CDR2 SNEGSKA (reference sequence). For the CDR3, the DNA is TGCAGTGCTAAGGGCACCGGGGAGCTGTTTTTT. It is translated as CSAKGTGELFF.

The CDR3 spells CASTPGWLHGYTF. Written as DNA, the CDR3 is TGTGCCAGCACCCCTGGGTGGCTTCATGGCTACACCTTC. V and J are TRBV2 and TRBJ1-2; no clear D gene. Trimming took 7 bases from V and 6 from J, leaving 15 bases between them. Germline loops: CDR1 SNHLY, CDR2 FYNNEI. The length of the CDR3 is 13 residues.

This chain links TRBV7-9 with TRBJ1-1, with D tentatively TRBD1 (5 bases). Looked up from germline, CDR1 is SEHNR and CDR2 is FQNEAQ (reference sequence). The length of the CDR3 is 13 residues. Trimming pared 2 bases from V and 7 bases from J, leaving 11 bases between. The CDR3 DNA follows: TGTGCCAGCAGCTTATACGGAGGGGATGAAGCTTTCTTT. It translates to CASSLYGGDEAFF.

This clone has a handful of counts. The chain is built from TRBV4-2 and TRBJ1-6, with a tentative D call TRBD1 (6 bases). Germline CDR1 is LGHNA and CDR2 is YNFKEQ. Trimming pared 0 bases from V and 7 bases from J, leaving 13 bases between. This CDR3 contains 16 residues. The CDR3 is CASSQDSGRGNSPLHF. The CDR3 DNA follows: TGTGCCAGCAGCCAAGATAGTGGCAGGGGAAATTCACCCCTCCACTTT.

Turning to this clone: Sequence at one end of the junction differs from germline and may be a read error. V and J are TRBV18 and TRBJ1-5; D call uncertain. Germline lookup yields CDR1 KGHSH and CDR2 LQKENI. The CDR3 totals 13 residues. This CDR3 is CASSPPGDQPQHF. The DNA for the CDR3 is TGTGCCAGCTCCCCACCAGGAGATCAGCCCCAGCATTTT.

This chain links TRBV6-5 with TRBJ1-2; the D is unclear. Germline values: CDR1 MNHEY, CDR2 SVGAGI. The V end lost 5 bases, the J end lost 8 bases, and 12 bases lay between the germline ends. This CDR3 is built from 12 residues. This CDR3 is CASSGPGRGYTF. CDR3 nucleotide sequence: TGTGCCAGCAGTGGCCCGGGGAGGGGCTACACCTTC.